These T cell receptor beta chains were read from a single sample in a study of blood T cell repertoires in COVID-19. TCRdb keeps only in-frame clones here, not all; method: immunoSEQ multiplex PCR. This table holds about 110,000 clones, over 75% found once. The sample consisted of peripheral blood. Receptor source: a woman at least 80 years old with acute or convalescent COVID-19. Each CDR3 is given with its conserved first and last residue. The D gene is left open where the match is weak. Size is omitted from some rows. Given values are once, few, many or a class for expanded clones.

NA	TRBV11-2	TRBJ1-3	NA	TGTGCCAGCAGCAACAGTTTAGGAAACACCATATATTTT	CASSNSLGNTIYF
NA	TRBV9	TRBJ2-5	NA	TGTGCCAGCAGCGTGGGCGGAGGGGAGACCCAGTACTTC	CASSVGGGETQYF
NA	TRBV20-1	TRBJ2-1	NA	TGCAGTGCACAGGACAGACCACAGTTCTTC	CSAQDRPQFF
NA	TRBV7-6	TRBJ2-2	TRBD1	TGTGCCAGCAGCATGGGACAGCGTAGCACCGGGGAGCTGTTTTTT	CASSMGQRSTGELFF
NA	TRBV10-1	TRBJ1-1	NA	TGCGCCAGCAGTGCGGCAGGGTTCACTGAAGCTTTCTTT	CASSAAGFTEAFF
NA	TRBV19	TRBJ2-6	NA	TGTGCCAGTAGAAGAACAGGTTCCGGGGCCAACGTCCTGACTTTC	CASRRTGSGANVLTF
NA	TRBV3-1/TRBV3-2	TRBJ1-4	TRBD1	TGTGCCAGCAGCCCAGACAGGGGAGCAACTAATGAAAAACTGTTTTTT	CASSPDRGATNEKLFF
NA	TRBV30	TRBJ2-4	TRBD1	TGTGCCTGGAGTGTACGTTTGGGGGACAGGACAAACTTC	CAWSVRLGDRTNF
NA	TRBV7-9	TRBJ2-5	TRBD1	TGTGCCAGCAGCTGGACAGGGGGGGAGACCCAGTACTTC	CASSWTGGETQYF
NA	TRBV5-1	TRBJ1-2	TRBD1	TGCGCCAGCAGCTATCGGGACAGCTTTAACTATGGCTACACCTTC	CASSYRDSFNYGYTF
NA	TRBV9	TRBJ2-5	NA	TGTGCCAGCAGCGTTGACGCAGGCCAGGGGACCCAGTACTTC	CASSVDAGQGTQYF
NA	TRBV7-9	TRBJ2-2	NA	TGTGCCAGCAGCCCTAACTTAGTAAGATTTGCCGATACCGGGGAGCTGTTTTTT	CASSPNLVRFADTGELFF
once	TRBV6-5	TRBJ1-5	NA	TGTGCCAGCAGGGCCCGGCGGGCCAATCAGCCCCAGCATTTT	CASRARRANQPQHF
once	TRBV10-1	TRBJ2-3	NA	TGCGCCAGCAGCGGGGACACAGATACGCAGTATTTT	CASSGDTDTQYF
NA	TRBV24-1	TRBJ1-2	NA	TGTGCCACTAACAGGGCTGACGGCTATGGCTACACCTTC	CATNRADGYGYTF
NA	TRBV28	TRBJ1-4	NA	TGTGCCAGCAGTTTTGGGAGTGGTGAAAAACTGTTTTTT	CASSFGSGEKLFF
NA	TRBV6-2/TRBV6-3	TRBJ2-5	NA	TGTGCCAGCAGTACGAACGCAGCCCAGGCCCAGTACTTC	CASSTNAAQAQYF
NA	TRBV10-3	TRBJ2-3	TRBD1	TGTGCCATCAGTGATAGGGACAGGGCGGGCACAGATACGCAGTATTTT	CAISDRDRAGTDTQYF
NA	TRBV5-6	TRBJ2-2	NA	TGTGCCAGCAGTTGGCGGGACGGGAACACCGGGGAGCTGTTTTTT	CASSWRDGNTGELFF
NA	TRBV10-3	TRBJ2-7	TRBD1	TGTGCCATCAGTGAATCCCCGACAGGGGGATACGAGCAGTACTTC	CAISESPTGGYEQYF
few	TRBV11-2	TRBJ2-7	NA	TGTGCCAGCAGCTTAGACGGGACCTACGAGCAGTACTTC	CASSLDGTYEQYF
NA	TRBV25-1	TRBJ2-5	TRBD2	TGTGCCAGCAGTGCACCACGGGGGGGCCCAGAGACCCAGTACTTC	CASSAPRGGPETQYF
NA	TRBV27	TRBJ2-1	TRBD2	TGTGCCAGCAGAGTAGCGGGGGGGCTTATTTTATTGGATGAGCAGTTCTTC	CASRVAGGLILLDEQFF
NA	TRBV18	TRBJ2-3	TRBD2	TGTGCCAGCTCACCGCCCCGGGCGGGGGGAACAGATACGCAGTATTTT	CASSPPRAGGTDTQYF
NA	TRBV25-1	TRBJ1-2	NA	TGTGCCAGCAGGGGAGGGACCTATGGCTACACCTTC	CASRGGTYGYTF
NA	TRBV3-1/TRBV3-2	TRBJ1-1	TRBD1	TGTGCCAGCAGCCAGCTGACAGGGGTTGGGACTGAAGCTTTCTTT	CASSQLTGVGTEAFF
NA	TRBV25-1	TRBJ1-6	NA	TGTGCCAGCAGTGTGGGAGATAATTCACCCCTCCACTTT	CASSVGDNSPLHF
NA	TRBV6-5	TRBJ2-1	NA	TGTGCCAGCAGTTACCACATTGACGGGAATGAGCAGTTCTTC	CASSYHIDGNEQFF
NA	TRBV4-3	TRBJ2-7	TRBD1	TGCGCCAGCAGCCAGGAATGGGACAGTGTAAGCTCCTACGAGCAGTACTTC	CASSQEWDSVSSYEQYF